One sample yielded the 20 T cell receptor beta chains listed below, sequenced in a study of cytomegalovirus exposure and HLA in healthy donors. 60 Vbeta and 13 Jbeta primers were used in PCR. Only in-frame clones appear in the TCRdb table, and some are missing; sequencing was by immunoSEQ multiplex PCR. The sample holds 100,000 to 150,000 clones, 70% to 85% seen once. Sequenced input: PBMCs. These receptor sequences come from a boy younger than 18 in good health and CMV-seronegative.

The chain links TRBV6-5 to TRBJ2-7; D gene uncertain. With 4 bases removed from V and 6 bases from J, the gap between germline ends came to 13 bases. Germline-derived CDR1 and CDR2 are MNHEY and SVGAGI. The length of the CDR3 is 13 residues. The DNA of the CDR3 is TGTGCCAGCAGTTCCCCGTCTACGAGCGAGCAGTACTTC. Its translation: CASSSPSTSEQYF.

The chain links TRBV13 to TRBJ1-2; possibly TRBD1 for D (5 bases). V was shortened by 0 bases and J by 0 bases, with 17 bases between the two germline ends. The germline CDR1 and CDR2 sequences are PRHDT and FYEKMQ (reference sequence). The CDR3 has 18 amino acids. The CDR3 DNA follows: TGTGCCAGCAGCTTAGGCCTTAGTCCCGGGGGTTCTAACTATGGCTACACCTTC. Translated: CASSLGLSPGGSNYGYTF.

The chain carries TRBV5-1 and TRBJ2-7; possibly TRBD2 for D (6 bases). The CDR3 has 22 amino acids. Germline V gene data show CDR1 as SGHRS and CDR2 as YFSETQ. Trimming took 0 bases from V and 0 from J, leaving 31 bases between them. The CDR3, as DNA: TGCGCCAGCAGCTTGGTATGGTTTACCGGGACTGCGATAAGTTTGAGCTCCTACGAGCAGTACTTC. Translated: CASSLVWFTGTAISLSSYEQYF.

This sequence joins TRBV30 and TRBJ2-5; D unresolved. This CDR3 has 13 residues. The germline gives CDR1 GTSNPN, CDR2 SVGIG (reference sequence). V was cut by 4 bases and J by 1 base, with 10 bases left in between. The CDR3 loop reads CAWISAAQETQYF. Here the CDR3 DNA reads TGTGCCTGGATATCGGCGGCCCAAGAGACCCAGTACTTC.

V is TRBV19 and J is TRBJ1-2, with D unresolved. The CDR3 loop spans 14 amino acids. V dropped 3 bases and J dropped 3 bases, with 11 bases sitting between them. CDR1 and CDR2 (germline): LNHDA, SQIVND (reference sequence). CDR3 amino acids: CASSILGSDYGYTF. For the CDR3, the DNA is TGTGCCAGTAGTATCCTAGGGAGCGACTATGGCTACACCTTC.

The chain has TRBV5-1 and TRBJ2-5, with D possibly TRBD2 on 7 matching bases. Germline-derived CDR1 and CDR2 are SGHRS and YFSETQ. V gave up 3 bases and J gave up 3 bases, with 15 bases separating them. The CDR3 spans 15 residues. Written as DNA, the CDR3 is TGCGCCAGCAGCTCTAGGGGGGGGCCGAAAGAGACCCAGTACTTC. This encodes CASSSRGGPKETQYF.

This clone was recorded only once. The chain carries TRBV5-1 and TRBJ1-1; 8 nucleotides agree with TRBD1. J gave up 3 bases and V 2 bases, and 12 bases lay outside the gene matches. CDR3 length: 17 residues. Germline V gives CDR1 SGHRS, CDR2 YFSETQ. CDR3: CASSFPRGRGPDTEAFF. The CDR3 DNA sequence: TGCGCCAGCAGCTTCCCCCGGGGCAGGGGGCCTGACACTGAAGCTTTCTTT.

The chain joins TRBV6-1 to TRBJ2-5; the match to TRBD2 covers 13 bases. The CDR3 totals 16 residues. Germline CDR1 reads MNHNS; CDR2 reads SASEGT. Trimming removed 4 bases from V and 5 bases from J; junction bases left unmatched: 7. The CDR3 DNA sequence: TGTGCCAGCAGTGTTTTGAGGACTAGCGGGGGTGAGACCCAGTACTTC. Translated: CASSVLRTSGGETQYF.

Points on this clone: A read error may account for a junction end that differs from germline. This chain connects TRBV7-7 to TRBJ2-1; tentatively, D is TRBD2 (6 bases). From germline, CDR1 is SSHAT and CDR2 FNYEAQ (reference sequence). The CDR3 has 17 amino acids. The CDR3 nucleotides are TGTGCTAGCAGCTTGGAGGGTAGTCTCAGCTCCTACAATGAGCAGTTCTTC. Protein: CASSLEGSLSSYNEQFF.

The rearrangement joins TRBV16 to TRBJ2-7; a possible D gene is TRBD2 (6 bases). The length of the CDR3 is 13 residues. Trimming took off 2 bases at V and 3 bases at J, with 8 bases between the two ends. CDR1 is KGHSY, CDR2 FQNENV, per germline. The CDR3 loop reads CASSQGTGYEQYF. CDR3 sequence (DNA): TGTGCCAGCAGCCAAGGGACTGGCTACGAGCAGTACTTC.

J is TRBJ1-2 and V is TRBV4-3; tentatively, D is TRBD1 (5 bases). V lost 1 base to trimming and J lost 4 bases, with 16 bases between them. This CDR3 spans 16 amino acids. The germline V gene encodes CDR1 LGHNA and CDR2 YSLEER. CDR3: CASSQAGGGGIYGYTF. The CDR3 nucleotides read TGCGCCAGCAGCCAAGCTGGGGGGGGTGGCATCTATGGCTACACCTTC.

The chain has TRBV2 and TRBJ2-3; TRBD1 matches at 11 bases. CDR1 and CDR2 from the germline V gene are SNHLY and FYNNEI. The CDR3 length is 15 residues. Germline trimming cut 7 bases from V and 2 bases from J; bases unmatched to any gene: 5. CDR3 amino acids: CASTGTGGFTDTQYF. CDR3 nucleotide sequence: TGTGCCAGCACCGGGACAGGGGGATTCACAGATACGCAGTATTTT.

The V call is TRBV7-9, the J call TRBJ2-3; D is possibly TRBD1 (6 bases). V lost 4 bases and J 5 bases, leaving 22 bases between the germline ends. The CDR3 has 17 residues. Per the germline V gene, CDR1 is SEHNR and CDR2 is FQNEAQ (reference sequence). CDR3 sequence: CASSSRGGGSGIDTQYF. The CDR3 DNA sequence: TGTGCCAGCAGCTCTAGAGGGGGTGGCAGCGGAATAGATACGCAGTATTTT. Full variable domain (rest looked up from reference TRBV7-9 and TRBJ2-3): DTGVSQNPRHKITKRGQNVTFRCDPISEHNRLYWYRQTLGQGPEFLTYFQNEAQLEKSRLLSDRFSAERPKGSFSTLEIQRTEQGDSAMYLCASSSRGGGSGIDTQYFGPGTRLTVL.

V and J are TRBV9 and TRBJ2-2, with D possibly TRBD1 on 7 matching bases. V was cut by 0 bases and J by 2 bases, with 20 bases left in between. The length of the CDR3 is 19 residues. Germline V gene lookup returns CDR1 SGDLS and CDR2 YYNGEE. Written as DNA, the CDR3 is TGTGCCAGCAGCGTAGTCTCCAGGGGGGTAGGGGGCAACACCGGGGAGCTGTTTTTT. This encodes CASSVVSRGVGGNTGELFF.

V gene TRBV19 combines with J gene TRBJ1-1, with TRBD1 matching 7 bases. Germline CDR1 LNHDA, CDR2 SQIVND (reference sequence). The V gene end was trimmed by 2 bases and the J gene end by 8 bases; junction bases not matched to a gene: 11. The CDR3 is made up of 15 amino acids. The CDR3 protein is CASSINQGGLLEAFF. Written as DNA, the CDR3 is TGTGCCAGTAGTATAAACCAGGGGGGACTCCTCGAAGCTTTCTTT.

This clone turned up a few times. The chain employs TRBV7-9 and TRBJ1-1; TRBD1 is a possible D gene (5 bases). V was shortened by 5 bases and J by 1 base, with 11 bases between the two germline ends. The CDR3 spans 14 residues. The germline V gene encodes CDR1 SEHNR and CDR2 FQNEAQ (reference sequence). CDR3 nucleotides: TGTGCCAGCAGCATCATTGGACAGAACACTGAAGCTTTCTTT. Encoded protein: CASSIIGQNTEAFF.

This clone turned up a few times. This chain uses TRBV29-1 with TRBJ1-1; D is ambiguous. V lost 5 bases and J 7 bases, leaving 8 bases between the germline ends. CDR3 size: 10 residues. From germline, CDR1 is SQVTM and CDR2 ANQGSEA. CDR3 nucleotide sequence: TGCAGCGTTCTTGGCAGTGAAGCTTTCTTT. Translation: CSVLGSEAFF.

The rearrangement joins TRBV6-4 to TRBJ1-6; TRBD1 matches at 11 bases. J lost 10 bases, V lost 4 bases, and 3 bases had no gene match. The CDR3 is 14 amino acids. CDR1 is MRHNA and CDR2 is SNTAGT in the germline V gene. For the CDR3, the DNA is TGTGCCAGCAGTGTAGGGACAGGGGGGTCACCCCTCCACTTT. Protein sequence: CASSVGTGGSPLHF.

The rearrangement joins TRBV14 to TRBJ2-1, with D maybe TRBD1 (5 bases). Germline V CDR1 and CDR2: SGHDN, FVKESK. The length of the CDR3 is 16 residues. Trimming cost V 0 bases and J 4 bases, with 13 bases left between them. The CDR3 is CASSQDMGPIYNEQFF. The DNA for the CDR3 is TGTGCCAGCAGCCAAGATATGGGGCCGATATACAATGAGCAGTTCTTC.

The CDR3 sequence is CAWSRGGNTEAFF. As DNA, the CDR3 is TGTGCCTGGAGCCGGGGGGGGAACACTGAAGCTTTCTTT. V gene TRBV30 combines with J gene TRBJ1-1; D is perhaps TRBD1 (5 bases). The CDR3 consists of 13 residues. Trimming stripped 3 bases from V and 1 base from J, with 9 bases between. Germline V gene lookup returns CDR1 GTSNPN and CDR2 SVGIG (reference sequence).